This T cell receptor beta chain was sequenced in a study of blood T cells in healthy people across ages. PBMCs were isolated at a quantity of at least 7 million per sample. Through a sample-barcoded 5' primer and a J-beta primer mix, a second PCR was run for roughly 7 to 12 cycles. A 12-random-nucleotide template-switch adaptor tagged each cDNA molecule. TCRdb reprocessed the 5' RACE reads via MiXCR and lists one record per CDR3 protein. This sample has around 580,000 distinct CDR3 sequences, with more than 45% found just once. CDR3 length: 17 amino acids. Germline CDR1 is SGHNT and CDR2 is YYREEE (reference sequence).

Sequencing input: blood. The V and J genes are TRBV5-4 and TRBJ2-5, with 8 bases matching TRBD1. The J call may be faulty, since TRBJ2-7 better matches the DNA end. The source is a man older than 75 in good health. The chain's CDR3 is CASSLRPLVRGPREQYF. The CDR3, as DNA: TGTGCCAGCAGCTTGAGGCCCCTTGTCAGGGGGCCTCGCGAGCAGTACTTC.